This T cell receptor (beta chain) was captured by sequencing in a study of CD8 T cells in Susac syndrome. TCR beta sequencing was performed on blood CD8+ and CD4+ T cells. Random hexamers were used to reverse transcribe the RNA input (roughly 0.5 to 1 ug). Across 54 Vbeta and 13 Jbeta, immunoSEQ multiplex PCR amplified TCR beta CDR3. TCRdb ran MiXCR on the immunoSEQ multiplex PCR reads and lists one entry per CDR3 protein. This table has under 200,000 distinct CDR3 sequences, 85% to 95% appearing once. Germline V gives CDR1 LGHNT, CDR2 FRNRAP. This CDR3 comprises 14 residues. Trimming removed 4 bases from V and 6 bases from J, with 13 bases in between.

The rearrangement uses TRBV12-5 and TRBJ2-1; TRBD2 might be the D (6 bases). Sample: CD8+ T cells from PBMCs. The TCR was taken from a human donor with multiple sclerosis. The CDR3 bases are TGTGCTAGTGGTTCCGGTGGGGGACTCAATGAGCAGTTCTTC. Its translation: CASGSGGGLNEQFF.